The clone carrying this T cell receptor (beta chain) came up a few times. Its antigen is as yet unknown. V was pared by 8 bases and J by 0 bases, with 5 bases between. The germline V gene encodes CDR1 MNHEY and CDR2 SVGAGI. The CDR3 is 12 amino acids. This sample is drawn from a study of T-cell memory formation after mild COVID-19. Study-level background: TCR clusters mostly belonged to single donors.

Study-level results: There was no confirmation that second-wave clones peaking on day 37 were SARS-CoV-2 specific.

5'RACE primed at constant segments yielded TCR alpha and TCR beta cDNA libraries bearing sample barcodes and UMIs. MiXCR, applied by TCRdb to the 5' RACE reads, yields one record per CDR3 protein. The data contain 150,000 to 200,000 distinct CDR3 sequences, roughly 12% of them singletons. V is TRBV6-5 and J is TRBJ1-5; no definite D call. Material: PBMCs or a T cell subset sorted from them (not recorded which). The source is a man aged 18 to 30 who had mild COVID-19 (a few samples of this study predate the infection). Cell type and time point are not known. The CDR3 region is CASGDSNQPQHF. The CDR3 DNA sequence: TGTGCCAGCGGAGATAGCAATCAGCCCCAGCATTTT.